These 22 T cell receptor beta chains were sequenced from one sample in a study of response to subunit inactivated influenza vaccine. TCRdb used MiXCR to reprocess the RT-PCR reads, holding one entry per CDR3 protein. Among 490,000 or so distinct CDR3 sequences listed, 7.6% were seen once. The sequenced sample was PBMCs from blood, obtained around 25 months after vaccination. These receptors all stem from a man aged 45 to 75 who received an inactivated influenza vaccine.

This clonotype has a handful of counts. This chain connects TRBV11-2 to TRBJ2-6; D ambiguous. Trimming left V 5 bases short and J 0 bases short, with 17 bases between. Per the germline V gene, CDR1 is SGHAT and CDR2 is FQNNGV. CDR3 length: 18 amino acids. The CDR3 sequence is CASSPRPVGISGANVLTF. CDR3 DNA sequence: TGTGCCAGCAGCCCCCGGCCGGTTGGTATCTCTGGGGCCAACGTCCTGACTTTC.

V usage is TRBV27 and J usage is TRBJ2-1; 7 nucleotides align to TRBD2. Unmatched junction bases numbered 14, after V lost 4 bases and J lost 8 bases. This CDR3 has 16 amino acids. Germline V gives CDR1 MNHEY, CDR2 SMNVEV (reference sequence). The CDR3, as DNA: TGTGCCAGCAGTTCTTATGGGGACGGGCGGGAGTATGAGCAGTTCTTC. It translates to CASSSYGDGREYEQFF.

V and J are TRBV11-2 and TRBJ2-1; D gene unclear. V lost 5 bases and J lost 0, with 14 bases in between. The CDR3 totals 16 residues. Germline lookup yields CDR1 SGHAT and CDR2 FQNNGV. CDR3 bases: TGTGCCAGCAGCCCCTTGTCGCCTAGCTCCTACAATGAGCAGTTCTTC. Translation gives CASSPLSPSSYNEQFF.

This clonotype has just a few counts. V gene TRBV10-1 combines with J gene TRBJ2-7; 11 nucleotides match TRBD2. J gave up 4 bases and V 2 bases, and 1 base lay outside the gene matches. Germline CDR1 WNHNN, CDR2 SYGVQD (reference sequence). CDR3 length: 14 amino acids. The CDR3 nucleotides read TGCGCCAGCAGTGAGACTAGCGGGGGTTACGAGCAGTACTTC. It translates to CASSETSGGYEQYF.

Many counts were recorded for this clonotype. The chain employs TRBV9 and TRBJ1-4; D call uncertain. There are 15 residues in the CDR3. Germline V gene sequence: CDR1 SGDLS, CDR2 YYNGEE. V lost 0 bases and J lost 0, with 6 bases in between. The CDR3 is CASSVAGATNEKLFF. CDR3 DNA: TGTGCCAGCAGCGTAGCTGGAGCAACTAATGAAAAACTGTTTTTT.

In this sample, this clonotype turned up a few times. The V call is TRBV7-8, the J call TRBJ2-5, with D possibly being TRBD1 (6 bases). This CDR3 is built from 13 residues. V was trimmed by 3 bases and J by 5 bases, leaving 10 bases between them. Per germline, CDR1 SGHVS and CDR2 FQNEAQ. The CDR3 region is CASSFRGMETQYF. The CDR3 DNA is TGTGCCAGCAGCTTCAGGGGTATGGAGACCCAGTACTTC.

V is TRBV29-1 and J is TRBJ2-1, with 15 bases matching TRBD2. V lost 7 bases and J lost 7; bases outside the gene matches: 8. The germline gives CDR1 SQVTM, CDR2 ANQGSEA. There are 15 residues in the CDR3. CDR3 sequence reads: CSAKGTSGRTNEQFF. Here the CDR3 DNA reads TGCAGCGCTAAAGGGACTAGCGGGAGGACGAATGAGCAGTTCTTC.

This clonotype was picked up many times. The chain joins TRBV5-1 to TRBJ2-5; 11 positions agree with TRBD1. The trim removed 4 bases at V and 5 bases at J, leaving 7 bases unmatched. There are 15 residues in the CDR3. CDR1 is SGHRS, CDR2 YFSETQ, per germline. The CDR3 is CASSPGQGAWETQYF. The CDR3 DNA sequence: TGCGCCAGCAGCCCCGGACAGGGGGCATGGGAGACCCAGTACTTC. The complete variable domain, with remaining parts taken from reference TRBV5-1 and TRBJ2-5, reads KAGVTQTPRYLIKTRGQQVTLSCSPISGHRSVSWYQQTPGQGLQFLFEYFSETQRNKGNFPGRFSGRQFSNSRSEMNVSTLELGDSALYLCASSPGQGAWETQYFGPGTRLLVL.

A few counts support this clonotype. J is TRBJ1-5 and V is TRBV5-6, with unresolved D. The germline CDR1 and CDR2 sequences are SGHDT and YYEEEE. The CDR3 totals 12 residues. Trimming shortened V by 4 bases and J by 4 bases, and 6 bases separated the two germline ends. The CDR3 sequence: CASSIRNQPQHF. The CDR3 nucleotides are TGTGCCAGCAGCATTAGGAATCAGCCCCAGCATTTT.

Only a few counts were recorded for this clonotype. The chain links TRBV30 to TRBJ2-2; possible D gene TRBD1, 5 bases. Germline loops: CDR1 GTSNPN, CDR2 SVGIG (reference sequence). The CDR3 length is 13 residues. V gave up 2 bases and J gave up 2 bases, with 6 bases separating them. Here the CDR3 reads CAWSTGNTGELFF. CDR3 nucleotide sequence: TGTGCCTGGAGTACAGGAAACACCGGGGAGCTGTTTTTT.

This clonotype was observed many times. This chain links TRBV7-9 with TRBJ2-5; 7 positions match TRBD1. V dropped 7 bases and J dropped 4; count of bases not matched to a gene: 3. The CDR3 length is 12 residues. CDR1 and CDR2 from the germline V gene are SEHNR and FQNEAQ (reference sequence). This CDR3 reads CASNPGGETQYF. The CDR3 DNA follows: TGTGCCAGCAATCCAGGGGGAGAGACCCAGTACTTC.

The rearrangement uses TRBV30 and TRBJ2-5; D remains ambiguous. Germline CDR1 is GTSNPN and CDR2 is SVGIG (reference sequence). V dropped 2 bases and J dropped 5 bases, with 12 bases sitting between them. The CDR3 sequence is 13 residues long. The CDR3 reads CAWSLNPAETQYF. CDR3 in DNA: TGTGCCTGGAGTTTAAACCCAGCCGAGACCCAGTACTTC.

The chain carries TRBV28 and TRBJ2-7; D is ambiguous. Germline V gene lookup returns CDR1 MDHEN and CDR2 SYDVKM. This CDR3 spans 13 amino acids. Trimming took 5 bases from V and 1 from J, leaving 9 bases between them. CDR3 DNA sequence: TGTGCCAGCAGTATCCACCCGTCCTACGAGCAGTACTTC. As protein: CASSIHPSYEQYF.

The chain recombines TRBV7-2 with TRBJ1-2; D call uncertain. Trimming took 6 bases from V and 8 from J, leaving 13 bases between them. The CDR3 runs 12 residues. CDR1 and CDR2 from the germline V gene are SGHTA and FQGNSA. The CDR3: CASSYGAGGYTF. CDR3 sequence (DNA): TGTGCCAGCAGTTATGGAGCTGGGGGCTACACCTTC.

The chain has TRBV25-1 and TRBJ2-5; weak D call: TRBD2 (6 bases). Trimming took 3 bases from V and 5 from J, leaving 10 bases between them. This CDR3 spans 13 amino acids. The germline V gene encodes CDR1 MGHDK and CDR2 SYGVNS. CDR3 amino acids: CASSEAGRETQYF. The CDR3 DNA reads as TGTGCCAGCAGTGAGGCAGGGAGGGAGACCCAGTACTTC.

In this sample, this clonotype turned up many times. The CDR3 bases are TGTGCCAGCAGTCGCGGGACAGGGGGGGCTGAGCAGTTCTTC. This codes for CASSRGTGGAEQFF. V is TRBV12-3 or TRBV12-4 and J is TRBJ2-1; 11 bases map to TRBD1. Germline trimming cut 5 bases from V and 9 bases from J; bases unmatched to any gene: 6. The CDR3 runs to 14 residues.

This clonotype was picked up many times. This rearrangement joins TRBV29-1 to TRBJ2-2, with D maybe TRBD2 (6 bases). The germline V and J ends were trimmed by 5 bases and 2 bases, with 12 bases remaining between them. This CDR3 spans 14 amino acids. The germline V gene encodes CDR1 SQVTM and CDR2 ANQGSEA. CDR3 protein: CSVSGLPNTGELFF. CDR3 in DNA: TGCAGCGTTTCCGGACTACCTAACACCGGGGAGCTGTTTTTT.

This clonotype was found many times. This sequence joins TRBV7-2 and TRBJ2-4; perhaps TRBD1 as D (6 bases). The CDR3 contains 11 residues. V lost 4 bases to trimming and J lost 9 bases, with 7 bases between them. The germline CDR1 and CDR2 sequences are SGHTA and FQGNSA. The CDR3, as DNA: TGTGCCAGCAGCTCAGGGGTCATTCAGTACTTC. Residues: CASSSGVIQYF. Drawing the rest from reference TRBV7-2 and TRBJ2-4, the complete variable domain is GAGVSQSPSNKVTEKGKDVELRCDPISGHTALYWYRQSLGQGLEFLIYFQGNSAPDKSGLPSDRFSAERTGGSVSTLTIQRTQQEDSAVYLCASSSGVIQYFGAGTRLSVL.

This clonotype was seen at least ten times. CDR3 in DNA: TGTGCCAGCAGTGCCGACCGGAATCAGCCCCAGCATTTT. It yields the protein CASSADRNQPQHF. V gene TRBV27 combines with J gene TRBJ1-5; no clear D gene. V was pared by 5 bases and J by 4 bases, with 9 bases between. The CDR3 has 13 amino acids. Germline V lookup: CDR1 MNHEY, CDR2 SMNVEV (reference sequence).

V and J are TRBV20-1 and TRBJ2-1; TRBD2 aligns across 11 bases. The germline gives CDR1 DFQATT, CDR2 SNEGSKA (reference sequence). The CDR3 totals 13 residues. V was pared by 5 bases and J by 11 bases, with 8 bases of the junction left unmatched. CDR3: CSAALAGGIKQFF. The CDR3 DNA reads TGCAGTGCTGCTTTAGCGGGAGGGATAAAGCAGTTCTTC.

The chain uses TRBV20-1 and TRBJ2-3; 7 positions agree with TRBD1. The CDR3 sequence is 15 residues long. Germline V lookup: CDR1 DFQATT, CDR2 SNEGSKA (reference sequence). The CDR3: CADPRQGSLTDTQYF. For the CDR3, the DNA is TGCGCAGACCCGAGACAGGGTTCCCTTACAGATACGCAGTATTTT.

V gene TRBV20-1 combines with J gene TRBJ2-5, with TRBD2 identical over 15 bases. Germline CDR1 and CDR2: DFQATT and SNEGSKA (reference sequence). The CDR3 runs to 15 residues. Unmatched junction bases numbered 5, after V lost 5 bases and J lost 4 bases. The CDR3 sequence is CSAPPGLAGGETQYF. For the CDR3, the DNA is TGCAGTGCTCCCCCGGGACTAGCGGGAGGAGAGACCCAGTACTTC.